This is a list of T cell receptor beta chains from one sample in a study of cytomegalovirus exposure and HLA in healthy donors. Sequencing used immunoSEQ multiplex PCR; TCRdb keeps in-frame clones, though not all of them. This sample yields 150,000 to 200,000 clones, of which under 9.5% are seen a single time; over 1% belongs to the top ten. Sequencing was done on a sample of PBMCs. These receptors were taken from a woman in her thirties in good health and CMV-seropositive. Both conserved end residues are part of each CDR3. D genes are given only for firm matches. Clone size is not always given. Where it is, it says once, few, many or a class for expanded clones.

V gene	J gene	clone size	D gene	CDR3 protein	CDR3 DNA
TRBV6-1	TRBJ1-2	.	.	CASSESVGQGNIYGYTF	TGTGCCAGCAGTGAATCCGTAGGGCAGGGTAACATCTATGGCTACACCTTC
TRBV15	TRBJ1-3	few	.	CATSKLMSSGNTIYF	TGTGCCACCAGCAAACTGATGAGCTCTGGAAACACCATATATTTT
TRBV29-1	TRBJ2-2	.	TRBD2	CSVLAGNTGELFF	TGCAGCGTTTTAGCGGGAAACACCGGGGAGCTGTTTTTT
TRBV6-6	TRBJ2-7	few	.	CASSYGQSYEQYF	TGTGCCAGCAGTTACGGCCAATCTTACGAGCAGTACTTC
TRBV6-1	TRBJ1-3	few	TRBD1	CASSGPNRGYGNTIYF	TGTGCCAGCAGTGGCCCTAACAGGGGGTACGGAAACACCATATATTTT
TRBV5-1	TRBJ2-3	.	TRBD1	CASRDRVAKDTQYF	TGCGCCAGTCGGGACAGAGTGGCCAAGGATACGCAGTATTTT
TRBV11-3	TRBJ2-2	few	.	CASSFRAFNTGELFF	TGTGCCAGCAGCTTCAGGGCCTTCAACACCGGGGAGCTGTTTTTT
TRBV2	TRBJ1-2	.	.	CASKGYGYTF	TGTGCCAGCAAGGGGTATGGCTACACCTTC
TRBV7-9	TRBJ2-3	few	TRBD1	CASRLGQDGFKGINTQYF	TGTGCCAGCAGACTAGGACAGGACGGGTTCAAGGGTATCAATACGCAGTATTTT
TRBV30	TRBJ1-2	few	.	CAWSVRGAGDYGYTF	TGTGCCTGGAGTGTAAGGGGCGCTGGGGACTATGGCTACACCTTC
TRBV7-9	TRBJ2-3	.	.	CASSLQGPDTQYF	TGTGCCAGCAGCTTACAGGGCCCAGATACGCAGTATTTT
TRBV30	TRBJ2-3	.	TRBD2	CAWKKLAGSDTQYF	TGTGCCTGGAAAAAACTAGCGGGGTCAGATACGCAGTATTTT
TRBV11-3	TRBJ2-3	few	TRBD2	CASSLGRGGTDTQYF	TGTGCCAGCAGCTTAGGACGGGGGGGCACAGATACGCAGTATTTT
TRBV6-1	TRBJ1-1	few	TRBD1	CASSGQGATEAFF	TGTGCCAGCAGTGGACAGGGGGCCACTGAAGCTTTCTTT
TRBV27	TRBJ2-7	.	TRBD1	CASSFRQGYEQYF	TGTGCCAGCAGTTTCAGACAGGGATACGAGCAGTACTTC
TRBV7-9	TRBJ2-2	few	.	CASSLRGTAGELFF	TGTGCCAGCAGCTTACGGGGAACTGCCGGGGAGCTGTTTTTT
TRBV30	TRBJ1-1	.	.	CAWSQDSNTEAFF	TGTGCCTGGAGTCAGGATTCGAACACTGAAGCTTTCTTT
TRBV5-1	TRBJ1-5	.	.	CASSLRGNQPQHF	TGCGCCAGCAGTTTAAGGGGTAATCAGCCCCAGCATTTT
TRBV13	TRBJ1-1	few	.	CASSVTGTGEAFF	TGTGCCAGCAGCGTTACCGGGACTGGTGAAGCTTTCTTT
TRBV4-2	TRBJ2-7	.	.	CASSQAAGYEQYF	TGTGCCAGCAGCCAAGCTGCAGGCTACGAGCAGTACTTC
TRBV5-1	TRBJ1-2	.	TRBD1	CASSLGTGDYGYTF	TGCGCCAGCAGCTTGGGGACAGGCGATTATGGCTACACCTTC
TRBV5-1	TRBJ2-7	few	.	CASSLDRELYEQYF	TGCGCCAGCAGCTTGGACAGGGAGCTCTACGAGCAGTACTTC
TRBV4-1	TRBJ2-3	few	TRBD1	CASSQDAVGTGTYTDTQYF	TGCGCCAGCAGCCAAGATGCAGTCGGGACAGGGACCTACACAGATACGCAGTATTTT
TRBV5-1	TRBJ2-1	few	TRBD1	CASSFQGEYEQFF	TGCGCCAGCAGCTTCCAGGGGGAATATGAGCAGTTCTTC
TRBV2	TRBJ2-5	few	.	CASSEQGLSGETQYF	TGTGCCAGCAGTGAACAAGGGTTGTCGGGGGAGACCCAGTACTTC
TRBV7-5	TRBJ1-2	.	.	CARSLGGQGINYGYTF	TGTGCCAGAAGCTTAGGGGGACAGGGGATCAACTATGGCTACACCTTC
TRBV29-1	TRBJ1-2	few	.	CSVEEGGGYGYTF	TGCAGCGTTGAAGAGGGGGGAGGCTATGGCTACACCTTC
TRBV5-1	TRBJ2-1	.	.	CASSLVGSSGYNEQFF	TGCGCCAGCAGCTTGGTAGGCAGCTCGGGGTACAATGAGCAGTTCTTC
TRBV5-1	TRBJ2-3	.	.	CASSLWGQTDTQYF	TGCGCCAGCAGCTTGTGGGGCCAGACAGATACGCAGTATTTT
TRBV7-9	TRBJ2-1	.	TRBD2	CASSLPSGAGRRNEQFF	TGTGCCAGCAGCTTACCTAGCGGGGCCGGCCGGAGGAATGAGCAGTTCTTC
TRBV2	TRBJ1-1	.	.	CARRENTEAFF	TGTGCCAGACGAGAGAACACTGAAGCTTTCTTT
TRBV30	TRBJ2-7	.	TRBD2	CAWSPIGLAGAEQYF	TGTGCCTGGAGCCCTATAGGGCTAGCGGGGGCGGAGCAGTACTTC
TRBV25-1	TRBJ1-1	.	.	CASRYKLNTEAFF	TGTGCCAGCAGATACAAATTGAACACTGAAGCTTTCTTT
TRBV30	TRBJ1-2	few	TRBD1	CAWSRITGGSGYTF	TGTGCCTGGAGTAGAATAACAGGGGGCAGTGGCTACACCTTC
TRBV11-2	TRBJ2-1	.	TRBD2	CASSLGPAGAGKQFF	TGTGCCAGCAGCTTAGGACCCGCTGGAGCGGGAAAGCAGTTCTTC
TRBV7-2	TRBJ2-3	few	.	CASSGSVGWSTDTQYF	TGTGCCAGCAGCGGTAGTGTGGGCTGGAGCACAGATACGCAGTATTTT
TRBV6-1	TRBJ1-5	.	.	CASSEGIGAPQPQHF	TGTGCCAGCAGTGAAGGTATAGGGGCCCCTCAGCCCCAGCATTTT
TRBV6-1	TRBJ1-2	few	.	CASRQQVHDGYTF	TGTGCCAGCAGGCAACAGGTTCATGATGGCTACACCTTC
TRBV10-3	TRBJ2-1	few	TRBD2	CASRVASGGNEQFF	TGTGCCTCCCGAGTAGCTAGCGGGGGGAATGAGCAGTTCTTC
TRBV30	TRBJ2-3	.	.	CAWSGELTDTQYF	TGTGCCTGGAGTGGAGAACTCACAGATACGCAGTATTTT
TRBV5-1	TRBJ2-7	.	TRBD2	CASTPFRTSVIGGVYEQYF	TGCGCCAGCACTCCGTTCAGGACTAGCGTAATAGGAGGCGTCTACGAGCAGTACTTC
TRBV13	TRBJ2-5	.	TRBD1	CASSLGHRTGGETQYF	TGTGCCAGCAGTTTAGGCCATCGGACAGGGGGAGAGACCCAGTACTTC
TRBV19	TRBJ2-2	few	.	CASNRRGTGRTGELFF	TGTGCCAGTAATCGAAGAGGAACAGGGAGAACCGGGGAGCTGTTTTTT
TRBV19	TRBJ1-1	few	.	CASSIEGARGTEAFF	TGTGCCAGTAGTATAGAGGGGGCGCGAGGCACTGAAGCTTTCTTT
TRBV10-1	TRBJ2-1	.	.	CASSESVTRVPYNEQFF	TGCGCCAGCAGTGAGTCAGTTACCAGGGTCCCTTACAATGAGCAGTTCTTC
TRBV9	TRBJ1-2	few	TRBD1	CASSVARGQGNGYTF	TGTGCCAGCAGCGTAGCTCGGGGACAGGGTAATGGCTACACCTTC